Listed below are T cell receptor beta chains from one sample, sequenced in a study of cytomegalovirus exposure and HLA in healthy donors. The method was immunoSEQ multiplex PCR; TCRdb's version includes in-frame clones alone and lacks a portion of them. Seen here are some 130,000 clones, roughly three quarters observed once, and the top ten hold approximately 1.7%. The sequenced material came from PBMCs. The receptors come from a woman aged 40 to 50 in good health and CMV-seronegative. The CDR3 runs from the conserved cysteine through the conserved F or W. A D gene is named only where the DNA matches it firmly. Clone size appears in some rows only: once, few, many, or a class for an expanded clone.

v_call: TRBV5-6; j_call: TRBJ2-5; clone_size: .; d_call: TRBD2; cdr3_length: 17; cdr3_nt: TGTGCCAGCAGCCCGGGACTAGCGGGGGGACCCAGCTACGTGCAGTACTTC; cdr3_aa: CASSPGLAGGPSYVQYF
v_call: TRBV7-9; j_call: TRBJ1-2; clone_size: .; d_call: .; cdr3_length: 11; cdr3_nt: TGTGCCGCCAACCGGGGAGGGGGCTACACCTTC; cdr3_aa: CAANRGGGYTF
v_call: TRBV5-1; j_call: TRBJ1-2; clone_size: .; d_call: .; cdr3_length: 16; cdr3_nt: TGCGCCAGCAGCTTGTCACCGGTTTCCGGGCGCGGGGCAAGCACCTTC; cdr3_aa: CASSLSPVSGRGASTF
v_call: TRBV5-1; j_call: TRBJ2-5; clone_size: .; d_call: .; cdr3_length: 14; cdr3_nt: TGCGCCAGCAGCTTGGTAGGCGGTGGAGAGACCCAGTACTTC; cdr3_aa: CASSLVGGGETQYF
v_call: TRBV5-1; j_call: TRBJ1-2; clone_size: .; d_call: .; cdr3_length: 14; cdr3_nt: TGCGCCAGCAGCTTGGTGGTCAGTTCGAATGGCTACACCTTC; cdr3_aa: CASSLVVSSNGYTF
v_call: TRBV13; j_call: TRBJ2-7; clone_size: .; d_call: TRBD2; cdr3_length: 16; cdr3_nt: TGTGCCAGCAGCCCCCACGGGACTAGCGGCCACTACGAGCAGTACTTC; cdr3_aa: CASSPHGTSGHYEQYF
v_call: TRBV5-1; j_call: TRBJ1-2; clone_size: .; d_call: TRBD1; cdr3_length: 16; cdr3_nt: TGCGCCAGCAGCTACGGGACAGGGTCAGAAAACTATGGCTACACCTTC; cdr3_aa: CASSYGTGSENYGYTF
v_call: TRBV7-2; j_call: TRBJ2-6; clone_size: .; d_call: .; cdr3_length: 17; cdr3_nt: TGTGCCAGCAGCGCCGCGGGGTTTGGCTCTGGGGCCAACGGCCTGACTTTC; cdr3_aa: CASSAAGFGSGANGLTF
v_call: TRBV6-1; j_call: TRBJ1-1; clone_size: .; d_call: TRBD1; cdr3_length: 13; cdr3_nt: TGTGCCAGCAGTACACAGGGGGCGGCGGAAGCTTTCTTT; cdr3_aa: CASSTQGAAEAFF
v_call: TRBV27; j_call: TRBJ1-2; clone_size: .; d_call: .; cdr3_length: 14; cdr3_nt: TGTGCCAGCAAAACAAGGCAGGGGATAAATGGCTACACCTTC; cdr3_aa: CASKTRQGINGYTF
v_call: TRBV5-1; j_call: TRBJ2-5; clone_size: .; d_call: TRBD1; cdr3_length: 16; cdr3_nt: TGCGCCAGCAGCCCGGGGATCCAGGGGGCGAGGGAGACCCAGTACTTC; cdr3_aa: CASSPGIQGARETQYF
v_call: TRBV9; j_call: TRBJ2-2; clone_size: .; d_call: .; cdr3_length: 15; cdr3_nt: TGTGCCAGCAGCGCCCGCGGGAATTTCGCCGGGGAGCTGTTTTTT; cdr3_aa: CASSARGNFAGELFF
v_call: TRBV7-8; j_call: TRBJ2-1; clone_size: .; d_call: .; cdr3_length: 16; cdr3_nt: TGTGCCAGCAGCTTAGTTGTCGGTGCCTCCTACAATGAGCAGTTCTTC; cdr3_aa: CASSLVVGASYNEQFF
v_call: TRBV2; j_call: TRBJ2-3; clone_size: few; d_call: TRBD1; cdr3_length: 16; cdr3_nt: TGTGCCAGCAGCCAAGGGACAGGGGGATCAACAGATACGCAGTATTTT; cdr3_aa: CASSQGTGGSTDTQYF
v_call: TRBV28; j_call: TRBJ1-1; clone_size: .; d_call: .; cdr3_length: 14; cdr3_nt: TGTGCCAGCAGTTTCGCCCTAATGAACACTGAAGCTTTCTTT; cdr3_aa: CASSFALMNTEAFF
v_call: TRBV13; j_call: TRBJ2-1; clone_size: .; d_call: TRBD2; cdr3_length: 18; cdr3_nt: TGTGCCAGCAGCTTAGGGACTAGCGGGGGGGCCTTCCCCAATGAGCAGTTCTTC; cdr3_aa: CASSLGTSGGAFPNEQFF
v_call: TRBV9; j_call: TRBJ1-2; clone_size: .; d_call: TRBD1; cdr3_length: 16; cdr3_nt: TGTGCCAGCAGCGGTCCGGGACAGGGAGCTAACTATGGCTACACCTTC; cdr3_aa: CASSGPGQGANYGYTF
v_call: TRBV19; j_call: TRBJ1-2; clone_size: few; d_call: TRBD1; cdr3_length: 18; cdr3_nt: TGTGCCAGTAGTATAGATACAACCGGGACAGTCAGCTTGGATGGCTACACCTTC; cdr3_aa: CASSIDTTGTVSLDGYTF
v_call: TRBV25-1; j_call: TRBJ2-2; clone_size: .; d_call: TRBD2; cdr3_length: 16; cdr3_nt: TGTGCCAGCAGTGAATCTAAATGGGGGGGAACCGGGGAGCTGTTTTTT; cdr3_aa: CASSESKWGGTGELFF
v_call: TRBV11-2; j_call: TRBJ2-6; clone_size: .; d_call: .; cdr3_length: 18; cdr3_nt: TGTGCCAGCAGCTTAGTTAATGGGGCGGCCTCTGGGGCCAACGTCCTGACTTTC; cdr3_aa: CASSLVNGAASGANVLTF
v_call: TRBV7-3; j_call: TRBJ2-3; clone_size: few; d_call: .; cdr3_length: 17; cdr3_nt: TGTGCCAGCAGCTTAGGCCCCCCTGGGAGTGGGACAGATACGCAGTATTTT; cdr3_aa: CASSLGPPGSGTDTQYF
v_call: TRBV19; j_call: TRBJ1-4; clone_size: .; d_call: TRBD1; cdr3_length: 15; cdr3_nt: TGTGCCACTAAGTATATTCAGGGGGGTGCTGAAAAACTGTTTTTT; cdr3_aa: CATKYIQGGAEKLFF
v_call: TRBV5-5; j_call: TRBJ2-3; clone_size: .; d_call: .; cdr3_length: 16; cdr3_nt: TGTGCCAGCACCTTCCCGGAGGAGATAGCACCAGATACGCAGTATTTT; cdr3_aa: CASTFPEEIAPDTQYF
v_call: TRBV28; j_call: TRBJ1-2; clone_size: .; d_call: TRBD1; cdr3_length: 12; cdr3_nt: TGTGCCAGCAGGACAGGGGGCTATGGCTACACCTTC; cdr3_aa: CASRTGGYGYTF
v_call: TRBV9; j_call: TRBJ1-1; clone_size: .; d_call: .; cdr3_length: 15; cdr3_nt: TGTGCCAGCAGCGTAGCCGGACTCTTGAACACTGAAGCTTTCTTT; cdr3_aa: CASSVAGLLNTEAFF
v_call: TRBV7-2; j_call: TRBJ2-1; clone_size: .; d_call: TRBD2; cdr3_length: 16; cdr3_nt: TGTGCCAGCAGCTTAGAACGGGCGGGAGCCTACAATGAGCAGTTCTTC; cdr3_aa: CASSLERAGAYNEQFF
v_call: TRBV28; j_call: TRBJ2-7; clone_size: .; d_call: TRBD1; cdr3_length: 16; cdr3_nt: TGTGCCAGCAGTACCCGACAGGGACAGAGGGTTTACGAGCAGTACTTC; cdr3_aa: CASSTRQGQRVYEQYF
v_call: TRBV9; j_call: TRBJ1-2; clone_size: .; d_call: .; cdr3_length: 15; cdr3_nt: TGTGCCAGCAGCGTAGGGCAGACTCTCCTATATGGCTACACCTTC; cdr3_aa: CASSVGQTLLYGYTF
v_call: TRBV7-2; j_call: TRBJ2-7; clone_size: .; d_call: TRBD2; cdr3_length: 15; cdr3_nt: TGTGCCAGCAGCCGTCGACTAGCGGGAGGATACGAGCAGTACTTC; cdr3_aa: CASSRRLAGGYEQYF
v_call: TRBV19; j_call: TRBJ1-6; clone_size: .; d_call: TRBD1; cdr3_length: 14; cdr3_nt: TGTGCCAGCCGAAGGGGACAGGGCGATTCACCCCTCCACTTT; cdr3_aa: CASRRGQGDSPLHF
v_call: TRBV6-1; j_call: TRBJ1-1; clone_size: .; d_call: TRBD1; cdr3_length: 15; cdr3_nt: TGTGCCAGCAGCCATCGAGGGGGCATACGGACTGAAGCTTTCTTT; cdr3_aa: CASSHRGGIRTEAFF
v_call: TRBV28; j_call: TRBJ2-5; clone_size: .; d_call: TRBD2; cdr3_length: 13; cdr3_nt: TGTGCCAGCAGTTTACGGGGGGAAGAGACCCAGTACTTC; cdr3_aa: CASSLRGEETQYF
v_call: TRBV30; j_call: TRBJ2-2; clone_size: once; d_call: .; cdr3_length: 15; cdr3_nt: TGTGCCTGGCATTCCGCGGGCCCAAACACCGGGGAGCTGTTTTTT; cdr3_aa: CAWHSAGPNTGELFF
v_call: TRBV2; j_call: TRBJ1-1; clone_size: .; d_call: TRBD1; cdr3_length: 17; cdr3_nt: TGTGCCAGCAGGGGATCTCACAGGGGTTCCGGGAACACTGAAGCTTTCTTT; cdr3_aa: CASRGSHRGSGNTEAFF
v_call: TRBV18; j_call: TRBJ1-2; clone_size: once; d_call: TRBD1; cdr3_length: 16; cdr3_nt: TGTGCCAGCTCACCGGACAGGGAGAATTGGCACTATGGCTACACCTTC; cdr3_aa: CASSPDRENWHYGYTF
v_call: TRBV19; j_call: TRBJ2-7; clone_size: .; d_call: .; cdr3_length: 14; cdr3_nt: TGTGCCAGTAGTGGAATGGACAGCGCGGTGGAGCAGTACTTC; cdr3_aa: CASSGMDSAVEQYF
v_call: TRBV7-9; j_call: TRBJ2-3; clone_size: .; d_call: .; cdr3_length: 12; cdr3_nt: TGTGCCAGCAGCTTACAGGCAGATACGCAGTATTTT; cdr3_aa: CASSLQADTQYF